Below are 16 T cell receptor beta chains sequenced from a single sample in a study of T cells in Graves' hyperthyroidism and ophthalmopathy. TCR beta CDR3 sequences were amplified from RNA transcripts. HTBI primers were employed in a first-round RT-PCR of the TCR CDR3. One entry per CDR3 protein, called by TCRdb with MiXCR from the multiplex PCR reads. The sample has fewer than 450,000 distinct CDR3 sequences, 13% to 15% seen once. Material for sequencing was blood. The receptors originated from a woman aged 55-69 years with Graves' ophthalmopathy.

This clonotype was detected ten times or more. The chain uses TRBV7-6 and TRBJ1-4; D gene uncertain. In germline, CDR1 is SGHVS, CDR2 FNYEAQ. The CDR3 contains 17 residues. Trimming stripped 0 bases from V and 2 bases from J, with 13 bases between. Here the CDR3 reads CASSLAVAPGTNEKLFF. The CDR3, as DNA: TGTGCCAGCAGCTTAGCGGTCGCTCCTGGCACTAATGAAAAACTGTTTTTT.

This clonotype was recorded at least ten times. This chain links TRBV11-2 with TRBJ2-4, with 7 nucleotides matching TRBD2. The CDR3 has 18 residues. CDR1 is SGHAT, CDR2 FQNNGV, per germline. V was clipped by 5 bases and J by 2 bases; unmatched bases: 15. CDR3 region: CASSRYGGAGVTKNIQYF. The CDR3 DNA reads TGTGCCAGCAGCCGGTATGGTGGGGCGGGAGTTACCAAAAACATTCAGTACTTC. The complete variable domain, with remaining parts taken from reference TRBV11-2 and TRBJ2-4, reads EAGVAQSPRYKIIEKRQSVAFWCNPISGHATLYWYQQILGQGPKLLIQFQNNGVVDDSQLPKDRFSAERLKGVDSTLKIQPAKLEDSAVYLCASSRYGGAGVTKNIQYFGAGTRLSVL.

The chain recombines TRBV5-1 with TRBJ2-7; 9 nucleotides align to TRBD2. The germline V gene has CDR1 SGHRS and CDR2 YFSETQ. There are 16 residues in the CDR3. V lost 4 bases to trimming and J lost 1 base; unmatched junction nucleotides: 9. In DNA, the CDR3 is TGCGCCAGCAGCCCCCTGGGACTAGCAGAATCCTACGAGCAGTACTTC. Amino acids: CASSPLGLAESYEQYF.

This clonotype was seen at least ten times. The chain recombines TRBV6-2 or TRBV6-3 with TRBJ2-1; 8 nucleotides line up with TRBD2. Looked up from germline, CDR1 is MNHEY and CDR2 is SVGEGT. The trim removed 6 bases at V and 5 bases at J, leaving 9 bases unmatched. This CDR3 has 15 residues. This CDR3 is CASSLLSGSDNEQFF. The CDR3 DNA reads as TGTGCCAGCAGCCTCCTGAGCGGGAGTGACAATGAGCAGTTCTTC.

The chain has TRBV20-1 and TRBJ2-3; the D gene is possibly TRBD2 (6 bases). This CDR3 region has 14 residues. Germline loops: CDR1 DFQATT, CDR2 SNEGSKA (reference sequence). Trimming stripped 6 bases from V and 0 bases from J, with 13 bases between. The CDR3 is CSASTGTSTDTQYF. DNA for the CDR3: TGCAGTGCCTCAACCGGGACTAGCACAGATACGCAGTATTTT.

The chain links TRBV20-1 to TRBJ1-4, with D unclear. Germline loops: CDR1 DFQATT, CDR2 SNEGSKA (reference sequence). The CDR3 consists of 14 residues. Trimming took 3 bases from V and 5 from J, leaving 13 bases between them. Written as DNA, the CDR3 is TGCAGTGCTAGGGCTCTTCTGGGCAATGAAAAACTGTTTTTT. This codes for CSARALLGNEKLFF.

This clonotype was observed many times. The V call is TRBV7-8, the J call TRBJ2-1, with a weak D call TRBD2 (5 bases). Germline V CDR1 and CDR2: SGHVS, FQNEAQ. The CDR3 spans 16 residues. V lost 7 bases and J lost 5, with 21 bases in between. CDR3 region: CASNIYWLAENNEQFF. Written as DNA, the CDR3 is TGTGCCAGCAACATCTATTGGCTAGCCGAAAACAATGAGCAGTTCTTC.

This clonotype was recorded many times. The rearrangement joins TRBV20-1 to TRBJ1-1, with D unresolved. This CDR3 region has 14 residues. CDR1 and CDR2 from the germline V gene are DFQATT and SNEGSKA (reference sequence). V was clipped by 6 bases and J by 0 bases, with 14 bases between them. CDR3 sequence: CSARSGGLNTEAFF. The CDR3 DNA reads TGCAGTGCCCGGTCTGGAGGTTTGAACACTGAAGCTTTCTTT.

The table lists this clonotype with a few counts. CDR3 sequence (DNA): TGTGCCAGCAGCCAAGAGTCCGTGGAAGCTTTCTTT. Its protein product is CASSQESVEAFF. This chain joins TRBV14 and TRBJ1-1, with D unresolved. Germline lookup yields CDR1 SGHDN and CDR2 FVKESK. V was clipped by 0 bases and J by 8 bases, with 7 bases between them. The CDR3 runs 12 residues.

There are a few counts of this clonotype. CDR3 protein: CSARTVTGLTDTQYF. The CDR3 DNA sequence: TGCAGTGCTAGAACGGTGACAGGCCTCACAGATACGCAGTATTTT. The chain is built from TRBV20-1 and TRBJ2-3; perhaps TRBD1 as D (6 bases). CDR1 is DFQATT and CDR2 is SNEGSKA in the germline V gene (reference sequence). The CDR3 totals 15 residues. The V and J ends lost 2 bases and 2 bases respectively, with 14 bases between them.

This clonotype was counted a few times. The gene calls are TRBV30 and TRBJ2-7, with 9 positions matching TRBD2. The CDR3 spans 14 residues. V dropped 4 bases and J dropped 5; count of bases not matched to a gene: 9. Germline CDR1 and CDR2: GTSNPN and SVGIG (reference sequence). The DNA of the CDR3 is TGTGCCTGGACCAAAGCGGGAGGTTGCCACGAGCAGTACTTC. It encodes CAWTKAGGCHEQYF. Looking up the rest from reference TRBV30 and TRBJ2-7 gives the full variable domain: SQTIHQWPATLVQPVGSPLSLECTVEGTSNPNLYWYRQAAGRGLQLLFYSVGIGQISSEVPQNLSASRPQDRQFILSSKKLLLSDSGFYLCAWTKAGGCHEQYFGPGTRLTVT.

This rearrangement joins TRBV7-8 to TRBJ1-4; D is unresolved. Trimming cost V 2 bases and J 4 bases, with 8 bases left between them. The CDR3 runs 14 residues. From germline, CDR1 is SGHVS and CDR2 FQNEAQ. The CDR3 here is CASSLRRFNEKLFF. CDR3 nucleotide sequence: TGTGCCAGCAGCTTACGACGTTTTAATGAAAAACTGTTTTTT.

This clonotype was counted at least ten times. The chain joins TRBV28 to TRBJ2-1, with TRBD2 matching 9 bases. The CDR3 runs 18 residues. With V trimmed by 10 bases and J by 4 bases, 20 bases remained unmatched. Germline CDR1 is MDHEN and CDR2 is SYDVKM. CDR3 bases: TGTGCCACCCAAACCGGGACTAGCCTCCCGCGGAGTTACAATGAGCAGTTCTTC. Amino acid sequence: CATQTGTSLPRSYNEQFF.

The rearrangement links TRBV11-2 to TRBJ2-1; D may be TRBD1 or TRBD2 (5 bases each). From germline, CDR1 is SGHAT and CDR2 FQNNGV. The CDR3 loop spans 15 amino acids. V lost 1 base and J 5 bases, leaving 12 bases between the germline ends. CDR3: CASSLVGEVHNEQFF. In nucleotides, the CDR3 is TGTGCCAGCAGCTTAGTGGGGGAAGTCCACAATGAGCAGTTCTTC.

This clonotype has ten or more counts. V is TRBV12-3 or TRBV12-4 and J is TRBJ2-7; a possible D gene is TRBD2 (6 bases). With 5 bases removed from V and 2 bases from J, the gap between germline ends came to 10 bases. CDR3 length: 13 residues. The CDR3 protein is CASSHRETYEQYF. The CDR3 DNA follows: TGTGCCAGCAGTCATCGGGAGACCTACGAGCAGTACTTC.

This clonotype was found many times. The V gene is TRBV2, the J gene TRBJ1-1, with no clear D. Trimming stripped 0 bases from V and 4 bases from J, with 6 bases between. The germline V gene has CDR1 SNHLY and CDR2 FYNNEI. The CDR3 length is 13 residues. The CDR3 region has the DNA TGTGCCAGCAGTGAAGCTCGGGGCACTGAAGCTTTCTTT. Translated: CASSEARGTEAFF.